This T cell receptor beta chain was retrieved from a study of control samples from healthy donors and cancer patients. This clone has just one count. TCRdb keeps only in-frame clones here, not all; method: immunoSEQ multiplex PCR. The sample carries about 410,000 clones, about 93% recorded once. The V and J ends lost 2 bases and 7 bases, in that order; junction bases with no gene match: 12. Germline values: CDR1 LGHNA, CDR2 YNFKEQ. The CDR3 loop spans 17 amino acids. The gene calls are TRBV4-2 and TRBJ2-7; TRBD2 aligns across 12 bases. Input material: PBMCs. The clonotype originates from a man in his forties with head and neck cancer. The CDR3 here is CASSQLTSGGPPGEQYF. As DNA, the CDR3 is TGTGCCAGCAGCCAACTGACTAGCGGGGGACCGCCGGGGGAGCAGTACTTC.